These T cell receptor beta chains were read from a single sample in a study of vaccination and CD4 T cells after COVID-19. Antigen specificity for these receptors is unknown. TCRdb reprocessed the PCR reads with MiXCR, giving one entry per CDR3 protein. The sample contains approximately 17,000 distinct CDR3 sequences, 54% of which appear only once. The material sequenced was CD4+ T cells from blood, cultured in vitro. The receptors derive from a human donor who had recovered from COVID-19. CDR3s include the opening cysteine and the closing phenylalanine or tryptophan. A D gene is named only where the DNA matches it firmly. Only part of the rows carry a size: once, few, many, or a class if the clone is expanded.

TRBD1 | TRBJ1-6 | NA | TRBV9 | TGTGCCAGCAGCGAATTACAGGGGTCACCCCTCCACTTT | CASSELQGSPLHF
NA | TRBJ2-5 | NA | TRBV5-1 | TGCGCCAGCAGCTCCGGGCGAGCGGTCACGGAGACCCAGTACTTC | CASSSGRAVTETQYF
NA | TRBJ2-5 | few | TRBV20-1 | TGCAGTGCTAGGTCGACCCGGGACGACCAAGAGACCCAGTACTTC | CSARSTRDDQETQYF
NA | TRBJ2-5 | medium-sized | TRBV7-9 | TGTGCCAGCAGCTTAGGATCGGCCCAGTACTTC | CASSLGSAQYF
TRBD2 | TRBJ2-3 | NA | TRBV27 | TGTGCCAGCAGTTTATTTGCGGGAGTGATAGCAGATACGCAGTATTTT | CASSLFAGVIADTQYF
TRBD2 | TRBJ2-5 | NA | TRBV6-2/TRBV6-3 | TGTGCCAGCAGTTACCCACTCTTGAGGGCGGGAGAAGAGACCCAGTACTTC | CASSYPLLRAGEETQYF
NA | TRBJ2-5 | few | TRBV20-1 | TGCAGTGCTAGAGTCCCAGGGAGTGTAGAGACCCAGTACTTC | CSARVPGSVETQYF
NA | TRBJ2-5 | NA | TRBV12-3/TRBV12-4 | TGTGCCAGCAGGAAGTGGGGGGGGCGTGGGACCCAGTACTTC | CASRKWGGRGTQYF
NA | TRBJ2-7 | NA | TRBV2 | TGTGCCAGCAGGGGCCCCGGTGGGGTCGGTGGCGCCTACGAGCAGTACTTC | CASRGPGGVGGAYEQYF
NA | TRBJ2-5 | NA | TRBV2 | TGTGCCAGCAGGCGCGGGACGTCAGAGACCCAGTACTTC | CASRRGTSETQYF
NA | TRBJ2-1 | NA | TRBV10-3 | TGTGCCATCAGTGCTCAAGTAGGGTCCTACAATGAGCAGTTCTTC | CAISAQVGSYNEQFF
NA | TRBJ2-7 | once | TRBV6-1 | TGTGCCAGCAGCCTATCCCCTGCAGACTACGAGCAGTACTTC | CASSLSPADYEQYF
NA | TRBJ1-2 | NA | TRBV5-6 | TGTGCCAGCAGCTTGGAAGGGATTGGCTACACCTTC | CASSLEGIGYTF
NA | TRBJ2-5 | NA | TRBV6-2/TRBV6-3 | TGTGCCAGCAGTTGGTGGAGGGAAGAGACCCAGTACTTC | CASSWWREETQYF
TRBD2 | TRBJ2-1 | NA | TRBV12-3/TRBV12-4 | TGTGCCAGCAGTTTAGGCGGGGGAACCCCTTCCTACAATGAGCAGTTCTTC | CASSLGGGTPSYNEQFF
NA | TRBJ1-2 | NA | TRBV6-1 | TGTGCCAGCAGTCCCACGCCGTATGGCTACACCTTC | CASSPTPYGYTF
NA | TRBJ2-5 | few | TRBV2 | TGTGCCAGCAGCCCTCGGGAGACCCAGTACTTC | CASSPRETQYF
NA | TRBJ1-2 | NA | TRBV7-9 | TGTGCCAGCAGACTCACTGGGAACTATGGCTACACCTTC | CASRLTGNYGYTF
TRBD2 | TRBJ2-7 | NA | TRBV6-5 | TGTGCCAGCAGTTACCAGGGGACTAGCGGACCTTACGAGCAGTACTTC | CASSYQGTSGPYEQYF
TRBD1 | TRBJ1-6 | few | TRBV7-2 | TGTGCCAGCAGCCCTAGACAGGGCCCCCTTCATCTCCTCCACTTT | CASSPRQGPLHLLHF
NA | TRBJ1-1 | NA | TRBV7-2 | TGTGCCAGCAGCTTTATCCCGGGGACTGAAGCTTTCTTT | CASSFIPGTEAFF
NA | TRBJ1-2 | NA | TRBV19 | TGTGCCAGTAGTATCGGAGGGCGCGGCTACACCTTC | CASSIGGRGYTF
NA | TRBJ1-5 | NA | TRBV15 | TGTGCCACCAGCAGAGAAGAGGGAAATCGGCCCCAGCATTTT | CATSREEGNRPQHF